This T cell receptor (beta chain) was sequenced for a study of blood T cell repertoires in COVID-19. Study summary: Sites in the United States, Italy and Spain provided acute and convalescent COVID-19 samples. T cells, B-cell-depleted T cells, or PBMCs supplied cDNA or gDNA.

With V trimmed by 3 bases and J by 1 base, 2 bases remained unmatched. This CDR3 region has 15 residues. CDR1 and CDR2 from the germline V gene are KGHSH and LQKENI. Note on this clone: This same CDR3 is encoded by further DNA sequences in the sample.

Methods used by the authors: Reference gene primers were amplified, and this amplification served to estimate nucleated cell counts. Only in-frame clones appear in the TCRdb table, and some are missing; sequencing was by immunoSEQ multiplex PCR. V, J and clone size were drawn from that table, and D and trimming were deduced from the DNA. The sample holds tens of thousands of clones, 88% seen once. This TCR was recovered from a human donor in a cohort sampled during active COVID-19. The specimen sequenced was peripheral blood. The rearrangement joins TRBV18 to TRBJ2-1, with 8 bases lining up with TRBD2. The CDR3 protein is CASSPPGGSYNEQFF. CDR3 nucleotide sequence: TGTGCCAGCTCACCCCCGGGGGGGTCCTACAATGAGCAGTTCTTC.